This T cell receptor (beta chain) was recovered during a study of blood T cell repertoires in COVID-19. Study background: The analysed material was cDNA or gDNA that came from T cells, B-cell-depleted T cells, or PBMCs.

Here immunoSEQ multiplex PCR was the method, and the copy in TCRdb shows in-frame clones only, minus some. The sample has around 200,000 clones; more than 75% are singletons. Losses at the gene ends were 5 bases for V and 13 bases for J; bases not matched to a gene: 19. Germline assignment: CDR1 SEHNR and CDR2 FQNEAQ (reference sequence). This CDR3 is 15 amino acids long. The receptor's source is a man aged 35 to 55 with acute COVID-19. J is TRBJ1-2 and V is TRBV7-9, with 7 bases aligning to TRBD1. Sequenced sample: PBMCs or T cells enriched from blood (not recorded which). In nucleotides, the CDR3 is TGTGCCAGCAGCCGATCCCTACAGGGGACCTCCGGGTCCACCTTC. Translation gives CASSRSLQGTSGSTF.